The 27 T cell receptor beta chains listed next were all sequenced from one sample in a study of response to subunit inactivated influenza vaccine. Each CDR3 protein gets one entry after TCRdb re-called the RT-PCR reads with MiXCR. The sample includes about 540,000 distinct CDR3 sequences, roughly a quarter of them seen just once. The sample also formed part of further work on T cells expressing NK-cell markers. That paper notes: UMIs were included in TCR beta cDNA generated by 5'RACE template switching.

Source: CD4+ T cells sorted from PBMCs, taken 12 days after vaccination. The receptors were gathered from a man aged 45-65 years who received an inactivated influenza vaccine.

This clonotype was detected only a few times. The V and J genes are TRBV20-1 and TRBJ1-1; 7 bases agree with TRBD1. Germline CDR1 reads DFQATT; CDR2 reads SNEGSKA (reference sequence). The V and J ends lost 0 bases and 3 bases, in that order; junction bases with no gene match: 10. CDR3 length: 16 amino acids. The CDR3 loop is CSARDWQGGADTEAFF. In DNA, the CDR3 is TGCAGTGCTAGAGACTGGCAGGGGGGAGCGGACACTGAAGCTTTCTTT.

This clonotype was seen many times. The chain joins TRBV29-1 to TRBJ2-5; the D is unclear. Germline V CDR1 and CDR2: SQVTM, ANQGSEA. The CDR3 sequence is 12 residues long. Trimming left V 2 bases short and J 5 bases short, with 9 bases between. The CDR3 loop reads CSVELGPETQYF. CDR3 nucleotide sequence: TGCAGCGTTGAACTGGGCCCGGAGACCCAGTACTTC.

This clonotype was seen more than once but under ten times. The chain is built from TRBV15 and TRBJ2-1; possible D gene TRBD2, 6 bases. The CDR3 runs to 15 residues. CDR1 and CDR2 from the germline V gene are LNHNV and YYDKDF (reference sequence). Trimming shortened V by 5 bases and J by 7 bases, and 18 bases separated the two germline ends. The CDR3 sequence is CATSGGLSDYNEQFF. The CDR3 DNA sequence: TGTGCCACCAGCGGGGGACTGTCGGATTATAATGAGCAGTTCTTC. Filled out from reference TRBV15 and TRBJ2-1, the complete variable domain reads DAMVIQNPRYQVTQFGKPVTLSCSQTLNHNVMYWYQQKSSQAPKLLFHYYDKDFNNEADTPDNFQSRRPNTSFCFLDIRSPGLGDTAMYLCATSGGLSDYNEQFFGPGTRLTVL.

The V gene is TRBV12-3 or TRBV12-4, the J gene TRBJ2-1; possible D gene TRBD1, 6 bases. V was cut by 0 bases and J by 8 bases, with 20 bases left in between. The CDR3 runs 17 residues. DNA of the CDR3: TGTGCCAGCAGTTTAGCGAGGGGGTCTCTTGGTCATTATGAGCAGTTCTTC. This gives the protein CASSLARGSLGHYEQFF.

V usage is TRBV4-3 and J usage is TRBJ2-7; possible D gene TRBD1, 6 bases. The CDR3 is 15 amino acids. V shed 1 base and J shed 0 bases, with 10 bases lying between them. Germline V gene sequence: CDR1 LGHNA, CDR2 YSLEER. For the CDR3, the DNA is TGCGCCAGCAGCCAAGCCGGGACACACTCCTACGAGCAGTACTTC. This encodes CASSQAGTHSYEQYF.

This chain connects TRBV5-1 to TRBJ2-1, with D perhaps TRBD1 or TRBD2 (7 bases each). CDR3 length equals 13 residues. V was trimmed by 6 bases and J by 8 bases, leaving 15 bases between them. From germline, CDR1 is SGHRS and CDR2 YFSETQ. CDR3 amino acids: CASTLQGGDEQFF. The CDR3 DNA reads TGCGCCAGCACCCTCCAGGGGGGGGATGAGCAGTTCTTC.

The V gene is TRBV12-3 or TRBV12-4, the J gene TRBJ1-4; TRBD1 is a possible D gene (5 bases). The CDR3 is 13 amino acids. V lost 7 bases, J lost 10 bases, and 16 bases lay in between. Here the CDR3 reads CASTLTGTGKLFF. The CDR3 DNA reads as TGTGCCAGCACGCTGACGGGGACTGGAAAACTGTTTTTT.

The chain is built from TRBV28 and TRBJ2-1; no clear D. The germline gives CDR1 MDHEN, CDR2 SYDVKM. V lost 6 bases, J lost 8 bases, and 17 bases lay in between. The CDR3 extends over 14 amino acids. The CDR3 coding sequence is TGTGCCAGCAGGATTTGGTCCTCGGCGTATGAGCAGTTCTTC. Its protein product is CASRIWSSAYEQFF.

This clonotype was counted only a few times. The chain's CDR3 is CASSVDRGLVTYGYTF. CDR3 coding DNA: TGTGCCAGCAGCGTGGACAGGGGGCTTGTTACCTATGGCTACACCTTC. The gene calls are TRBV11-2 and TRBJ1-2; 11 nucleotides agree with TRBD1. J gave up 4 bases and V 5 bases, and 9 bases lay outside the gene matches. The V gene's germline CDR1 is SGHAT and CDR2 FQNNGV. This CDR3 region has 16 residues.

This clonotype turned up a few times. This chain uses TRBV6-5 with TRBJ2-1; TRBD2 matches at 7 bases. CDR3 size: 15 residues. V trimming: 0 bases; J trimming: 5 bases; junction bases outside the gene matches: 4. Germline loops: CDR1 MNHEY, CDR2 SVGAGI. The CDR3, as DNA: TGTGCCAGCAGTTACTCCGGCGGGGGAAACAATGAGCAGTTCTTC. It yields the protein CASSYSGGGNNEQFF.

J is TRBJ1-5 and V is TRBV9, with a weak D call TRBD1 (5 bases). Per the germline V gene, CDR1 is SGDLS and CDR2 is YYNGEE. The V end was cut by 6 bases, the J end by 0 bases, with 13 bases between. This CDR3 comprises 15 residues. CDR3 in amino acids: CASNRAGDSNQPQHF. In DNA form, the CDR3 reads TGTGCCAGCAACCGAGCGGGGGATAGCAATCAGCCCCAGCATTTT.

The chain has TRBV7-2 and TRBJ2-1, with 10 bases that match TRBD2. The CDR3 sequence is 15 residues long. The V gene end was trimmed by 5 bases and the J gene end by 4 bases; junction bases not matched to a gene: 5. Looked up from germline, CDR1 is SGHTA and CDR2 is FQGNSA. Here the CDR3 reads CASSKAGGPYNEQFF. For the CDR3, the DNA is TGTGCCAGCAGCAAAGCGGGGGGGCCGTACAATGAGCAGTTCTTC.

This clonotype appeared many times. J is TRBJ2-5 and V is TRBV4-1; 12 bases map to TRBD1. This CDR3 contains 17 residues. Trimming at V came to 0 bases and at J to 5 bases, leaving 7 bases not matched to a gene. The germline V gene has CDR1 MGHRA and CDR2 YSYEKL. The CDR3 is CASSQEDGTGGAETQYF. CDR3 nucleotides: TGCGCCAGCAGCCAAGAGGACGGGACAGGGGGCGCCGAGACCCAGTACTTC.

The CDR3: CSVAKGTSVGYNEQFF. CDR3 nucleotide sequence: TGCAGCGTAGCAAAGGGGACTAGCGTGGGGTACAATGAGCAGTTCTTC. V and J are TRBV29-1 and TRBJ2-1, with 10 bases matching TRBD2. The germline gives CDR1 SQVTM, CDR2 ANQGSEA. V shed 6 bases and J 4 bases; nucleotides not matched to a gene: 12. The CDR3 is made up of 16 amino acids.

In its sample, this clonotype was seen a few times. V and J are TRBV12-3 or TRBV12-4 and TRBJ1-3; D gene unclear. V was shortened by 2 bases and J by 3 bases, with 5 bases between the two germline ends. The CDR3 consists of 13 residues. The CDR3 DNA sequence: TGTGCCAGCAGTTTACTTGTTGGAAACACCATATATTTT. It encodes CASSLLVGNTIYF.

The chain uses TRBV6-2 or TRBV6-3 and TRBJ1-2; 8 positions match TRBD1. CDR3 length equals 13 residues. J was trimmed by 4 bases and V by 7 bases; bases with no gene match: 5. Looked up from germline, CDR1 is MNHEY and CDR2 is SVGEGT. The CDR3 is CASIQQGGYGYTF. DNA of the CDR3: TGTGCCAGCATCCAACAGGGGGGCTATGGCTACACCTTC.

The chain recombines TRBV10-3 with TRBJ1-2, with 8 bases identical to TRBD1. Germline CDR1 reads ENHRY; CDR2 reads SYGVKD. The CDR3 has 13 residues. The ends lost 4 bases at V and 10 bases at J; junction bases unmatched: 8. This chain's CDR3 is CAISATGTGAYTF. CDR3 nucleotides: TGTGCCATCAGTGCCACCGGGACAGGAGCCTACACCTTC.

This clonotype has just a few counts. The chain joins TRBV5-1 to TRBJ2-7; no reliable D call. V was cut by 2 bases and J by 0 bases, with 12 bases left in between. This CDR3 is 15 amino acids long. Germline V gene sequence: CDR1 SGHRS, CDR2 YFSETQ. The CDR3 DNA sequence: TGCGCCAGCAGCTTTGAGCCAGGTAGCTCCTACGAGCAGTACTTC. Its protein is CASSFEPGSSYEQYF.

This clonotype was picked up a small number of times. V usage is TRBV29-1 and J usage is TRBJ2-5; D is perhaps TRBD2 (5 bases). This CDR3 region has 13 residues. Germline V gene data show CDR1 as SQVTM and CDR2 as ANQGSEA. Trimming removed 7 bases at V and 4 bases at J, with 16 bases between. The CDR3: CSGRGKPLETQYF. In DNA, the CDR3 is TGCAGCGGACGGGGAAAACCACTAGAGACCCAGTACTTC. Full variable domain (remainder filled in from reference TRBV29-1 and TRBJ2-5): SAVISQKPSRDICQRGTSLTIQCQVDSQVTMMFWYRQQPGQSLTLIATANQGSEATYESGFVIDKFPISRPNLTFSTLTVSNMSPEDSSIYLCSGRGKPLETQYFGPGTRLLVL.

The chain uses TRBV6-5 and TRBJ1-1, with D tentatively TRBD1 (5 bases). From germline, CDR1 is MNHEY and CDR2 SVGAGI. This CDR3 spans 16 amino acids. With 0 bases removed from V and 5 bases from J, the gap between germline ends came to 16 bases. The CDR3 sequence is CASSYSRGAWETEAFF. The CDR3 coding sequence is TGTGCCAGCAGTTACTCAAGGGGCGCGTGGGAGACTGAAGCTTTCTTT.

Only a few counts were recorded for this clonotype. The rearrangement links TRBV3-1 to TRBJ2-1, with 10 positions matching TRBD2. Trimming cost V 6 bases and J 4 bases; bases outside gene matches: 6. The CDR3 has 15 amino acids. Germline V CDR1 and CDR2: LGHDT, YNNKEL (reference sequence). CDR3 loop: CASREKREGYNEQFF. The CDR3 DNA reads TGTGCCAGCAGGGAGAAGCGGGAGGGATACAATGAGCAGTTCTTC.

The table lists this clonotype with a few counts. The J gene is TRBJ2-5, the V gene TRBV28; D is ambiguous. V lost 5 bases, J lost 5 bases, and 18 bases lay in between. The germline gives CDR1 MDHEN, CDR2 SYDVKM. CDR3 length equals 15 residues. This chain's CDR3 is CASSINGKGFETQYF. CDR3 in DNA: TGTGCCAGCAGTATCAATGGCAAGGGCTTCGAGACCCAGTACTTC.

This sequence joins TRBV7-8 and TRBJ2-7; possible D gene TRBD1, 5 bases. Germline values: CDR1 SGHVS, CDR2 FQNEAQ. The CDR3 is 15 residues long. The V and J ends lost 2 bases and 0 bases respectively, with 11 bases between them. The CDR3, as DNA: TGTGCCAGCAGCTTAAGGGGCGTTAGCTCCTACGAGCAGTACTTC. It specifies CASSLRGVSSYEQYF. Looking up the rest from reference TRBV7-8 and TRBJ2-7 gives the full variable domain: GAGVSQSPRYKVAKRGQDVALRCDPISGHVSLFWYQQALGQGPEFLTYFQNEAQLDKSGLPSDRFFAERPEGSVSTLKIQRTQQEDSAVYLCASSLRGVSSYEQYFGPGTRLTVT.

V is TRBV6-5 and J is TRBJ1-1; 8 bases map to TRBD1. The length of the CDR3 is 14 residues. In germline, CDR1 is MNHEY, CDR2 SVGAGI. With V trimmed by 4 bases and J by 7 bases, 8 bases remained unmatched. The CDR3 reads CASSFRTGNNEAFF. Written as DNA, the CDR3 is TGTGCCAGCAGTTTCCGGACAGGGAATAATGAAGCTTTCTTT.

This rearrangement joins TRBV20-1 to TRBJ1-2; 7 bases align to TRBD1. Germline V gives CDR1 DFQATT, CDR2 SNEGSKA (reference sequence). The junction had 14 bases not matched to a gene; V was cut back by 5 bases and J by 5 bases. CDR3 length: 15 residues. The CDR3 DNA sequence: TGCAGTGCTCTCAACGAGGGGGCGAGGCTGTATGGCTACACCTTC. Protein: CSALNEGARLYGYTF.

This chain connects TRBV9 to TRBJ2-3; 8 bases are a match to TRBD2. Germline V lookup: CDR1 SGDLS, CDR2 YYNGEE. This CDR3 is built from 14 residues. With 2 bases clipped from V and 4 bases from J, the junction kept 3 bases outside the gene matches. For the CDR3, the DNA is TGTGCCAGCAGCGTTATGACTAGCGCAGATACGCAGTATTTT. It specifies CASSVMTSADTQYF.

This clonotype was seen more than once but under ten times. One end of the junction varies from germline; a read error may be responsible. The chain carries TRBV27 and TRBJ2-7; weak D call: TRBD1 (6 bases). The length of the CDR3 is 13 residues. Germline V gene sequence: CDR1 MNHEY, CDR2 SMNVEV (reference sequence). The CDR3 protein is CASSLSTGTPYVF. The DNA for the CDR3 is TGTGCCAGCAGTTTATCGACCGGGACACCCTACGTCTTC.